This T cell receptor (beta chain) was sequenced during a study of identifying expanded T cells in peripheral blood. Overall study findings and caveats: Clone count variance between roughly two-week samples rose with total template count. Roughly 1.1 clones differed between technical replicates, versus about 15 and 19 over time.

Healthy donors had no documented immune events, such as infections, while sampled. TCRdb keeps only in-frame clones here, not all; method: immunoSEQ multiplex PCR. The sample has 50,000 to 60,000 clones, around 86% seen once. The CDR3 is 15 amino acids. Germline V gene data show CDR1 as LNHDA and CDR2 as SQIVND (reference sequence). Trimming cost V 5 bases and J 0 bases, with 11 bases left between them. Remarks on this clone: The antigen is not known.

The specimen sequenced was blood. This clonotype originated in a person aged 18-70 years in good health. The rearrangement joins TRBV19 to TRBJ2-1, with no clear D. This CDR3 reads CASSLSRSSYNEQFF. The CDR3 DNA follows: TGTGCCAGTAGTCTATCTCGGAGCTCCTACAATGAGCAGTTCTTC. The whole variable domain, filled in from reference TRBV19 and TRBJ2-1, reads DGGITQSPKYLFRKEGQNVTLSCEQNLNHDAMYWYRQDPGQGLRLIYYSQIVNDFQKGDIAEGYSVSREKKESFPLTVTSAQKNPTAFYLCASSLSRSSYNEQFFGPGTRLTVL.